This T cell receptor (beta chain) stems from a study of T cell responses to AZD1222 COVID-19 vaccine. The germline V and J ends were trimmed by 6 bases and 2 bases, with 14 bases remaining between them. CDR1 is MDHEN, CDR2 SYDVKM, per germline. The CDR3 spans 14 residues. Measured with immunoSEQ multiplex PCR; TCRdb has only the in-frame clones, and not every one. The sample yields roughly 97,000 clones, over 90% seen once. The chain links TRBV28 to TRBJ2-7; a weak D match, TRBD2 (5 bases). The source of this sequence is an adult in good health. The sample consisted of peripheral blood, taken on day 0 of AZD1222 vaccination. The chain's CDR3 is CASRAVSLPYEQYF. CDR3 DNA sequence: TGTGCCAGCAGAGCGGTCTCATTACCCTACGAGCAGTACTTC.